A selection of T cell receptor beta chains follows, all from one sample in a study of cytotoxic CD8 clonotypes in ibrutinib-treated CLL. This table comes from immunoSEQ multiplex PCR, and its TCRdb copy is limited to in-frame clones, with some not included. The table has about 140,000 clones, roughly 90% seen once; the top ten hold more than 10%. Sequencing used PBMCs, obtained after 12 months of ibrutinib treatment. The source is a human donor with chronic lymphocytic leukemia. The CDR3 runs from the conserved cysteine through the conserved F or W. D genes are given only for firm matches. Size is omitted from some rows. Given values are once, few, many or a class for expanded clones.

TRBV30	TRBJ2-2	NA	TRBD2	CAWSIDRTSGSLNTGELFF	TGTGCCTGGAGTATTGATAGGACTAGCGGGAGTTTGAACACCGGGGAGCTGTTTTTT
TRBV27	TRBJ2-5	NA	NA	CASRPRVEGQETQYF	TGTGCCAGCAGACCCCGGGTCGAGGGCCAAGAGACCCAGTACTTC
TRBV6-6	TRBJ2-3	NA	NA	CASTQARTDTQYF	TGTGCCAGCACCCAGGCCCGCACAGATACGCAGTATTTT
TRBV7-2	TRBJ2-1	NA	NA	CASSLTRSDEQFF	TGTGCCAGCAGCCTTACTAGGTCAGATGAGCAGTTCTTC
TRBV19	TRBJ2-2	NA	NA	CASSYTGTGELFF	TGTGCCAGTAGTTACACGGGCACCGGGGAGCTGTTTTTT
TRBV28	TRBJ2-7	NA	TRBD1	CASTRTGSYEQYF	TGTGCCAGCACGAGGACAGGGTCGTACGAGCAGTACTTC
TRBV7-2	TRBJ2-7	NA	NA	CASSQMDSTYYEQYF	TGTGCCAGCAGCCAAATGGACAGCACCTACTACGAGCAGTACTTC
TRBV5-1	TRBJ2-1	NA	TRBD2	CASSPTSVGENNEQFF	TGCGCCAGCAGCCCTACTAGCGTCGGAGAGAACAATGAGCAGTTCTTC
TRBV7-9	TRBJ2-7	NA	NA	CASSPTVYEQYF	TGTGCCAGCAGCCCAACCGTCTACGAGCAGTACTTC
TRBV30	TRBJ1-1	NA	TRBD1	CAWSSRGTGITEAFF	TGTGCCTGGAGCTCTCGAGGGACAGGGATAACTGAAGCTTTCTTT
TRBV7-9	TRBJ2-1	NA	NA	CASSLDSWGRAYNEQFF	TGTGCCAGCAGCTTGGACAGCTGGGGGAGGGCTTACAATGAGCAGTTCTTC
TRBV7-9	TRBJ2-7	NA	TRBD2	CASSLALGTSGYEQYF	TGTGCCAGCAGCTTAGCCCTCGGGACTAGCGGATACGAGCAGTACTTC
TRBV9	TRBJ2-1	NA	TRBD2	CASSVARETSGTTSYNEQFF	TGTGCCAGCAGCGTTGCGAGGGAGACTAGCGGGACTACCTCCTACAATGAGCAGTTCTTC
TRBV28	TRBJ2-5	NA	TRBD2	CASTLGSGSWETQYF	TGTGCCAGCACATTGGGTAGCGGGAGTTGGGAGACCCAGTACTTC
TRBV7-3	TRBJ2-5	NA	NA	CASSLDAEETQYF	TGTGCCAGCAGCTTGGACGCCGAAGAGACCCAGTACTTC
TRBV5-1	TRBJ2-7	NA	NA	CASSLEGGPLDEQYF	TGCGCCAGCAGCTTGGAGGGGGGACCTTTGGACGAGCAGTACTTC
TRBV28	TRBJ1-5	NA	NA	CASPRGDQPQHF	TGTGCCAGCCCCCGAGGAGATCAGCCCCAGCATTTT
TRBV4-2	TRBJ1-2	NA	NA	CASSQDREGLTANYGYTF	TGTGCCAGCAGCCAAGATCGGGAGGGGCTGACCGCTAACTATGGCTACACCTTC
TRBV9	TRBJ2-7	NA	TRBD1	CASSVGQGSGEQYF	TGTGCCAGCAGCGTAGGACAGGGGAGTGGTGAGCAGTACTTC
TRBV4-2	TRBJ1-1	NA	NA	CASSQPRAVTEAFF	TGTGCCAGCAGCCAACCCAGGGCTGTCACTGAAGCTTTCTTT
TRBV6-5	TRBJ2-7	NA	TRBD2	CASSRFSGSGYEQYF	TGTGCCAGCAGTCGATTCAGCGGGAGCGGGTACGAGCAGTACTTC
TRBV11-3	TRBJ2-1	NA	TRBD2	CASSLGSLAGMTEQFF	TGTGCCAGCAGCTTAGGGTCACTAGCGGGAATGACGGAGCAGTTCTTC
TRBV9	TRBJ2-1	NA	NA	CASSVFRKGDNEQFF	TGTGCCAGCAGCGTATTCAGAAAGGGGGACAATGAGCAGTTCTTC
TRBV10-3	TRBJ1-1	NA	NA	CAIRGDKIEAFF	TGTGCCATCAGGGGTGACAAGATTGAAGCTTTCTTT
TRBV5-1	TRBJ2-6	NA	NA	CASSTGLSGANVLTF	TGCGCCAGCAGCACGGGACTCTCCGGGGCCAACGTCCTGACTTTC
TRBV7-9	TRBJ1-2	NA	NA	CASSLGSGSDGYTF	TGTGCCAGCAGCTTAGGGTCAGGCAGTGATGGCTACACCTTC
TRBV28	TRBJ1-5	few	NA	CASMRGGNQPQHF	TGTGCCAGCATGAGAGGCGGCAATCAGCCCCAGCATTTT
TRBV15	TRBJ2-5	NA	TRBD2	CATSRDIAGLETQYF	TGTGCCACCAGCAGAGATATAGCGGGCCTGGAGACCCAGTACTTC
TRBV9	TRBJ2-7	NA	TRBD1	CASSHNRGSASEQYF	TGTGCCAGCAGCCACAACAGGGGGAGTGCTAGCGAGCAGTACTTC
TRBV6-6	TRBJ2-2	once	NA	CASNSRPANTGELFF	TGTGCCAGCAACTCCCGACCGGCGAACACCGGGGAGCTGTTTTTT
TRBV18	TRBJ1-3	NA	NA	CASSPSPDATIYF	TGTGCCAGCTCACCATCACCTGATGCCACCATATATTTT
TRBV28	TRBJ2-1	NA	TRBD2	CASSLTWTSGLIIEQFF	TGTGCCAGCAGTCTCACCTGGACTAGCGGTTTAATTATTGAGCAGTTCTTC
TRBV18	TRBJ2-7	NA	TRBD1	CASSRPGQDPSYEQYF	TGTGCCAGCTCAAGACCGGGACAGGACCCGTCCTACGAGCAGTACTTC
TRBV2	TRBJ2-7	NA	NA	CASSEGGGHSYEQYF	TGTGCCAGCAGTGAGGGGGGCGGACACTCCTACGAGCAGTACTTC
TRBV20-1	TRBJ2-1	NA	NA	CSASKNEQFF	TGCAGTGCTAGTAAAAATGAGCAGTTCTTC
TRBV28	TRBJ2-7	NA	NA	CASPPPGHEQYF	TGTGCCAGCCCCCCCCCTGGTCACGAGCAGTACTTC
TRBV9	TRBJ1-2	NA	TRBD1	CASSLGTAATYGYTF	TGTGCCAGCAGCCTTGGGACAGCAGCTACTTATGGCTACACCTTC
TRBV12-5	TRBJ2-3	NA	NA	CASGASASTDTQYF	TGTGCTAGTGGGGCTAGCGCAAGCACAGATACGCAGTATTTT
TRBV5-1	TRBJ2-3	NA	NA	CASSLAGPDTQYF	TGCGCCAGCAGCTTGGCTGGGCCAGATACGCAGTATTTT
TRBV11-2	TRBJ2-3	NA	NA	CASSSRPDTQYF	TGTGCCAGCAGCTCGAGGCCGGATACGCAGTATTTT
TRBV30	TRBJ2-7	NA	NA	CAWGDSGVLNEQYF	TGTGCCTGGGGAGATTCCGGAGTCCTGAACGAGCAGTACTTC
TRBV6-5	TRBJ2-7	NA	TRBD2	CASSYERGTYEQYF	TGTGCCAGCAGTTATGAGCGGGGGACCTACGAGCAGTACTTC
TRBV11-2	TRBJ2-3	NA	TRBD2	CASSILRGLAGTTDTQYF	TGTGCCAGCAGCATCCTCCGGGGACTAGCGGGAACCACAGATACGCAGTATTTT
TRBV18	TRBJ1-4	NA	NA	CASSPPSGSNEKLFF	TGTGCCAGCTCACCACCGTCAGGGAGTAATGAAAAACTGTTTTTT
TRBV28	TRBJ2-7	NA	NA	CATSGDWNSYEQYF	TGTGCCACCTCCGGGGACTGGAACTCCTACGAGCAGTACTTC
TRBV9	TRBJ2-3	once	NA	CASSESPRGTDTQYF	TGTGCCAGCAGTGAGTCACCTAGGGGCACAGATACGCAGTATTTT
TRBV6-6	TRBJ1-5	NA	NA	CASKTDNQPQHF	TGTGCCAGCAAGACAGACAATCAGCCCCAGCATTTT
TRBV5-1	TRBJ2-5	NA	NA	CASSLDGTQQETQYF	TGCGCCAGCAGCTTGGATGGGACCCAACAAGAGACCCAGTACTTC
TRBV19	TRBJ1-5	NA	NA	CASSTQGLGQPQHF	TGTGCCAGTAGTACCCAGGGGTTGGGGCAGCCCCAGCATTTT
TRBV27	TRBJ2-3	NA	NA	CASSPHTDTQYF	TGTGCCAGCAGTCCGCACACAGATACGCAGTATTTT
TRBV2	TRBJ1-1	NA	TRBD1	CASSLNRGRDAFF	TGTGCCAGCAGTCTTAACAGGGGGCGGGATGCTTTCTTT
TRBV7-3	TRBJ2-2	NA	NA	CASSLMVGVTGELFF	TGTGCCAGCAGCTTAATGGTCGGGGTAACCGGGGAGCTGTTTTTT
TRBV19	TRBJ2-5	NA	NA	CASSRGPETQYF	TGTGCCAGTAGTAGAGGGCCAGAGACCCAGTACTTC
TRBV5-1	TRBJ2-1	NA	NA	CASSLDLVPFF	TGCGCCAGCAGCTTGGACTTAGTTCCGTTCTTC
TRBV21-1	TRBJ1-2	NA	NA	CASSVGGVGGYTF	TGTGCCAGCAGCGTTGGGGGGGTCGGTGGCTACACCTTC